This T cell receptor beta chain is from a study of T cell repertoires in cytomegalovirus infection. Study context: Public TCR beta signatures provided an indication of both CMV infection and a matching HLA type.

This clonotype was seen repeatedly, ten times or more. In TCRdb, the reads were re-called with MiXCR into one record per CDR3 protein. The sample lists more than 200,000 distinct CDR3 sequences, approximately 10% occurring once. This CDR3 spans 15 amino acids. Germline values: CDR1 SGHTA, CDR2 FQGNSA. The V segment lost 2 bases and the J segment 1 base; nucleotides outside the gene matches: 4. Sample: PBMCs. The TCR comes from a human donor in good health (CMV status not recorded). Some clones in this sample may be carry-over from other donors' samples. The chain links TRBV7-2 to TRBJ1-1, with 7 bases fitting TRBD1. The CDR3 bases are TGTGCCAGCAGCTTATACGGGACAGCGAACACTGAAGCTTTCTTT. Translating gives CASSLYGTANTEAFF.